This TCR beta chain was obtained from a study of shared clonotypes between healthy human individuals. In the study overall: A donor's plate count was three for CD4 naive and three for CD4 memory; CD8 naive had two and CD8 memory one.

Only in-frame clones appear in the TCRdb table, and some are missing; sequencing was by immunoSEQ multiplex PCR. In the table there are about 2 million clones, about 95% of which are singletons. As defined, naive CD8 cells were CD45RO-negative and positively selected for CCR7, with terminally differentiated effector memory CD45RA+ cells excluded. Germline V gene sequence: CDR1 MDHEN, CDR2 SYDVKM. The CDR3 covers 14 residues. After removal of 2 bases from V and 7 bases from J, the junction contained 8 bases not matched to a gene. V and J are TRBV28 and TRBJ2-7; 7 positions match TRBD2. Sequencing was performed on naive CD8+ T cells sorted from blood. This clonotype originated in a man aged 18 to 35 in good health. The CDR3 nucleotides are TGTGCCAGCAGTTTAATGGGCGGGGGTAATGAGCAGTACTTC. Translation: CASSLMGGGNEQYF. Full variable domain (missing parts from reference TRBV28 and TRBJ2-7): DVKVTQSSRYLVKRTGEKVFLECVQDMDHENMFWYRQDPGLGLRLIYFSYDVKMKEKGDIPEGYSVSREKKERFSLILESASTNQTSMYLCASSLMGGGNEQYFGPGTRLTVT.